Shown below are 25 T cell receptor beta chains from a single sample sequenced in a study of cytomegalovirus exposure and HLA in healthy donors. The PCR made use of 60 Vbeta and 13 Jbeta primers. Method: immunoSEQ multiplex PCR; TCRdb's copy keeps in-frame clones and lacks some. The table shows about 260,000 clones, with almost 85% occurring only once. Input material: PBMCs. These receptors were obtained from a woman in her thirties or forties in good health and CMV-seropositive.

This chain joins TRBV28 and TRBJ2-2; the match to TRBD1 covers 7 bases. V dropped 5 bases and J dropped 1; count of bases not matched to a gene: 7. The CDR3 length is 16 residues. The germline CDR1 and CDR2 sequences are MDHEN and SYDVKM. CDR3 amino acids: CASSIPGTVNTGELFF. The CDR3 nucleotides read TGTGCCAGCAGTATTCCCGGGACAGTGAACACCGGGGAGCTGTTTTTT.

This chain links TRBV7-6 with TRBJ2-7; D is unclear. V was shortened by 5 bases and J by 6 bases, with 17 bases between the two germline ends. Germline V gene lookup returns CDR1 SGHVS and CDR2 FNYEAQ. The CDR3 loop spans 14 amino acids. The DNA for the CDR3 is TGTGCCAGCAGCGCCGAAAGTGGTGAGTCCGAGCAGTACTTC. This gives the protein CASSAESGESEQYF. Supplemented by reference TRBV7-6 and TRBJ2-7, the full variable domain reads GAGVSQSPRYKVTKRGQDVALRCDPISGHVSLYWYRQALGQGPEFLTYFNYEAQQDKSGLPNDRFSAERPEGSISTLTIQRTEQRDSAMYRCASSAESGESEQYFGPGTRLTVT.

V and J are TRBV6-4 and TRBJ2-7, with D possibly being TRBD1 (5 bases). The germline V gene encodes CDR1 MRHNA and CDR2 SNTAGT. V was shortened by 3 bases and J by 0 bases, with 6 bases between the two germline ends. The CDR3 consists of 13 residues. The CDR3 spells CASSEGDSYEQYF. CDR3 DNA: TGTGCCAGCAGTGAAGGGGACTCCTACGAGCAGTACTTC.

The chain is built from TRBV13 and TRBJ2-3; 15 nucleotides align to TRBD2. Germline V gene data show CDR1 as PRHDT and CDR2 as FYEKMQ (reference sequence). The CDR3 spans 15 residues. With V trimmed by 6 bases and J by 10 bases, 8 bases remained unmatched. The CDR3 DNA follows: TGTGCCAGCAGTTGGACTAGCGGGAGGGAATCATCGCAGTATTTT. This encodes CASSWTSGRESSQYF.

This clone has more than one count but fewer than ten. The chain has TRBV2 and TRBJ2-1, with a weak D call TRBD2 (7 bases). Germline V lookup: CDR1 SNHLY, CDR2 FYNNEI. The CDR3 length is 15 residues. V was shortened by 2 bases and J by 10 bases, with 18 bases between the two germline ends. The CDR3 reads CASSETPGGGGEQFF. The CDR3 coding sequence is TGTGCCAGCAGTGAAACCCCTGGCGGGGGCGGGGAGCAGTTCTTC.

Comment on this clone: Compared with germline, one end of the junction differs, possibly owing to a read error. The chain combines TRBV18 with TRBJ1-2, with D perhaps TRBD1 (6 bases). Germline V gene lookup returns CDR1 KGHSH and CDR2 LQKENI. This CDR3 has 14 amino acids. CDR3 nucleotide sequence: TGTGCCAGTTCACTGGACAGCCTATCTAGAGGCTACACCTTC. Its protein is CASSLDSLSRGYTF. The whole variable domain, remainder taken from reference TRBV18 and TRBJ1-2, is NAGVMQNPRHLVRRRGQEARLRCSPMKGHSHVYWYRQLPEEGLKFMVYLQKENIIDESGMPKERFSAEFPKEGPSILRIQQVVRGDSAAYFCASSLDSLSRGYTFGSGTRLTVV.

The chain combines TRBV30 with TRBJ1-4, with a weak D call TRBD1 (6 bases). The CDR3 is 14 amino acids. Germline V gives CDR1 GTSNPN, CDR2 SVGIG (reference sequence). Trimming shortened V by 7 bases and J by 6 bases, and 18 bases separated the two germline ends. CDR3 DNA: TGTGCCTCGGACCGGGGGGGGGCAGATGAAAAACTGTTTTTT. It codes for CASDRGGADEKLFF.

This clone was recorded only once. The chain uses TRBV10-2 and TRBJ2-7; 11 positions match TRBD1. This CDR3 comprises 15 residues. V gave up 6 bases and J gave up 3 bases; unmatched junction bases: 7. Germline loops: CDR1 WSHSY, CDR2 SAAADI. Written as DNA, the CDR3 is TGCGCCAGCAGGAGGGGACAGGGGGAAAGCTACGAGCAGTACTTC. Protein: CASRRGQGESYEQYF.

The CDR3 coding sequence is TGTGCCATCAAAGCTCAAGAGACCCAGTACTTC. Protein sequence: CAIKAQETQYF. The chain joins TRBV10-3 to TRBJ2-5; the D is unclear. The germline CDR1 and CDR2 sequences are ENHRY and SYGVKD. The V gene lost 7 bases and the J gene lost 2 bases, with 5 bases spanning the gap. This CDR3 contains 11 residues.

This clone has only a few counts. The chain has TRBV4-1 and TRBJ2-1; no clear D. This CDR3 has 15 residues. Deletions cut 0 bases from V and 9 bases from J, with 15 bases between. CDR1 is MGHRA, CDR2 YSYEKL, per germline. The CDR3 here is CASSQESFGSGEQFF. CDR3 coding DNA: TGCGCCAGCAGCCAAGAGTCTTTTGGGTCGGGTGAGCAGTTCTTC.

The V and J genes are TRBV5-6 and TRBJ2-4; 8 positions match TRBD2. CDR1 is SGHDT and CDR2 is YYEEEE in the germline V gene. V was pared by 4 bases and J by 3 bases, with 6 bases of the junction left unmatched. This CDR3 has 15 amino acids. This CDR3 is CASSQSGSNKNIQYF. The CDR3 DNA reads TGTGCCAGCAGCCAGAGCGGGAGTAACAAAAACATTCAGTACTTC.

The rearrangement joins TRBV27 to TRBJ1-4, with 9 bases identical to TRBD1. The CDR3 has 14 amino acids. After removal of 0 bases from V and 10 bases from J, the junction contained 3 bases not matched to a gene. Germline CDR1 reads MNHEY; CDR2 reads SMNVEV (reference sequence). CDR3 protein: CASSLSGTGRKLFF. DNA for the CDR3: TGTGCCAGCAGTTTATCCGGGACAGGGCGAAAACTGTTTTTT. Together with reference TRBV27 and TRBJ1-4, the CDR3 gives the full variable domain: EAQVTQNPRYLITVTGKKLTVTCSQNMNHEYMSWYRQDPGLGLRQIYYSMNVEVTDKGDVPEGYKVSRKEKRNFPLILESPSPNQTSLYFCASSLSGTGRKLFFGSGTQLSVL.

The V and J genes are TRBV11-3 and TRBJ2-7; no clear D. The CDR3 length is 12 residues. Germline V CDR1 and CDR2: SGHNT, YENEEA. V was trimmed by 5 bases and J by 1 base, leaving 6 bases between them. The CDR3 here is CASSHQSYEQYF. CDR3 nucleotides: TGTGCCAGCAGCCATCAATCCTACGAGCAGTACTTC.

The chain combines TRBV4-2 with TRBJ2-5; 8 nucleotides line up with TRBD2. Germline CDR1 and CDR2: LGHNA and YNFKEQ. The CDR3 sequence is 16 residues long. V shed 4 bases, J shed 1 base, and the junction held 8 bases outside the gene matches. CDR3 loop: CASSRLAGTAQETQYF. The CDR3 coding sequence is TGTGCCAGCAGCCGGCTAGCGGGTACCGCCCAAGAGACCCAGTACTTC.

The J gene is TRBJ2-2, the V gene TRBV18; 10 bases map to TRBD2. With V trimmed by 6 bases and J by 1 base, 8 bases remained unmatched. This CDR3 has 17 amino acids. Germline CDR1 and CDR2: KGHSH and LQKENI. The CDR3 spells CASSQGTSGMNTGELFF. DNA for the CDR3: TGTGCCAGCTCGCAGGGCACTAGCGGGATGAACACCGGGGAGCTGTTTTTT.

The V call is TRBV7-9, the J call TRBJ2-1; TRBD2 aligns across 7 bases. This CDR3 has 14 amino acids. Germline assignment: CDR1 SEHNR and CDR2 FQNEAQ (reference sequence). V was pared by 5 bases and J by 4 bases, with 5 bases of the junction left unmatched. The CDR3 nucleotides are TGTGCCAGCAGCCAATCGGGACTATACAATGAGCAGTTCTTC. Protein: CASSQSGLYNEQFF.

This clone appeared a single time. V and J are TRBV2 and TRBJ1-4; perhaps TRBD1 as D (6 bases). Germline V gene data show CDR1 as SNHLY and CDR2 as FYNNEI. Trimming cost V 5 bases and J 10 bases, with 17 bases left between them. The CDR3 is 14 residues long. The CDR3 DNA reads TGTGCCAGCAGTTCCGGGACACTAAAGGCAAAACTGTTTTTT. Its translation: CASSSGTLKAKLFF.

This CDR3 reads CASSQNTEAFF. The CDR3 DNA sequence: TGTGCCAGCAGCCAAAACACTGAAGCTTTCTTT. The chain carries TRBV5-6 and TRBJ1-1; D not resolved. CDR1 and CDR2 from the germline V gene are SGHDT and YYEEEE. Trimming took 4 bases from V and 2 from J, leaving 3 bases between them. This CDR3 region has 11 residues. Supplemented by reference TRBV5-6 and TRBJ1-1, the full variable domain reads DAGVTQSPTHLIKTRGQQVTLRCSPKSGHDTVSWYQQALGQGPQFIFQYYEEEERQRGNFPDRFSGHQFPNYSSELNVNALLLGDSALYLCASSQNTEAFFGQGTRLTVV.

The V call is TRBV7-9, the J call TRBJ2-7, with D tentatively TRBD2 (6 bases). CDR1 and CDR2 from the germline V gene are SEHNR and FQNEAQ (reference sequence). The CDR3 is made up of 17 amino acids. The V end lost 3 bases, the J end lost 2 bases, and 20 bases lay between the germline ends. The CDR3: CASSLDAPVGSTYEQYF. CDR3 bases: TGTGCCAGCAGCTTGGACGCCCCGGTCGGGAGTACCTACGAGCAGTACTTC.

This clone was detected only a few times. This sequence joins TRBV11-3 and TRBJ2-2; 10 bases match TRBD2. The length of the CDR3 is 19 residues. Germline loops: CDR1 SGHNT, CDR2 YENEEA. V lost 0 bases to trimming and J lost 1 base; unmatched junction nucleotides: 8. CDR3 bases: TGTGCCAGCAGCTTAGAGCCTCGACTAGCGGGTCTGAACACCGGGGAGCTGTTTTTT. Protein sequence: CASSLEPRLAGLNTGELFF.

This clone was detected only a few times. The chain employs TRBV27 and TRBJ2-3; 10 nucleotides agree with TRBD2. Unmatched junction bases numbered 12, after V lost 6 bases and J lost 3 bases. Looked up from germline, CDR1 is MNHEY and CDR2 is SMNVEV (reference sequence). CDR3 length equals 17 residues. In nucleotides, the CDR3 is TGTGCCAGCAGGAGATGGGGGGTAGCGGGAGGAACAGATACGCAGTATTTT. Translated: CASRRWGVAGGTDTQYF.

The chain joins TRBV2 to TRBJ2-1; 10 nucleotides line up with TRBD2. The CDR3 length is 15 residues. Germline CDR1 reads SNHLY; CDR2 reads FYNNEI. J was trimmed by 3 bases and V by 10 bases; bases with no gene match: 9. CDR3 protein: CATESGRGIYNEQFF. The CDR3 nucleotides are TGTGCCACCGAAAGCGGGAGGGGGATCTACAATGAGCAGTTCTTC.

V is TRBV5-1 and J is TRBJ1-1, with no clear D. V was shortened by 0 bases and J by 2 bases, with 20 bases between the two germline ends. CDR1 and CDR2 (germline): SGHRS, YFSETQ. CDR3 length: 18 residues. The CDR3 protein is CASSLARDTLEGNTEAFF. CDR3 sequence (DNA): TGCGCCAGCAGCTTGGCCAGAGACACCCTGGAAGGTAACACTGAAGCTTTCTTT.

The chain joins TRBV6-5 to TRBJ1-2, with 7 bases matching TRBD1. The CDR3 runs to 15 residues. Germline CDR1 is MNHEY and CDR2 is SVGAGI. Trimming at V came to 2 bases and at J to 5 bases, leaving 8 bases not matched to a gene. DNA for the CDR3: TGTGCCAGCAGTTACGAATCGACAGGGCGGTATGGCTACACCTTC. Encoded protein: CASSYESTGRYGYTF.

CDR3: CASSPLRGYEQYF. The CDR3 region has the DNA TGTGCCAGCTCACCACTGCGGGGATACGAGCAGTACTTC. The chain links TRBV18 to TRBJ2-7; weak D call: TRBD2 (6 bases). V shed 1 base and J shed 4 bases, with 8 bases lying between them. Per the germline V gene, CDR1 is KGHSH and CDR2 is LQKENI. This CDR3 is built from 13 residues.